This TCR beta chain was recovered during a study of blood T cell repertoires in COVID-19. Study-level information: Sites in the United States, Italy and Spain provided acute and convalescent COVID-19 samples.

This clone showed up just once. Germline loops: CDR1 LNHDA, CDR2 SQIVND (reference sequence). V was clipped by 5 bases and J by 6 bases; unmatched bases: 8. The CDR3 spans 15 residues. How the authors handled the data: It was from reference gene primer amplification that nucleated cell counts were estimated. The method was immunoSEQ multiplex PCR; TCRdb's version includes in-frame clones alone and lacks a portion of them. From that table come the V and J calls and clone size; the DNA was used to work out D and trimming. The sample contains roughly 350,000 clones, about 90% of which appear only once. In Seattle, patients joined the study during active infection and were tracked longitudinally.

Sequencing input: peripheral blood. The TCR originated in a woman in her 30s with COVID-19, enrolled during active disease. V usage is TRBV19 and J usage is TRBJ2-2; 8 bases map to TRBD1. The CDR3 region is CASSVLAGGPGELFF. The DNA for the CDR3 is TGTGCCAGTAGTGTATTAGCAGGGGGCCCCGGGGAGCTGTTTTTT.